These 13 T cell receptor beta chains originate from one sample sequenced in a study of shared clonotypes between healthy human individuals. Generated by immunoSEQ multiplex PCR, the TCRdb table keeps only in-frame clones and is missing some. The table shows about 2.3 million clones, with more than 80% occurring only once. The sample was naive CD4+ T cells from PBMCs. As to subset: CD45RA+ positively selected. The source is a young man in good health. Some clones in this sample may be carry-over from other donors' samples.

Here the CDR3 DNA reads TGTGCCACCTCCGACAGGGGCTACGAGCAGTACTTC. The encoded protein is CATSDRGYEQYF. The gene calls are TRBV19 and TRBJ2-7, with 8 bases that match TRBD1. CDR1 is LNHDA and CDR2 is SQIVND in the germline V gene (reference sequence). V dropped 10 bases and J dropped 3; count of bases not matched to a gene: 5. The CDR3 length is 12 residues.

The chain couples TRBV6-6 to TRBJ1-4, with D uncertain. V was trimmed by 2 bases and J by 7 bases, leaving 17 bases between them. Germline loops: CDR1 MNHNY, CDR2 SVGAGI (reference sequence). The CDR3 has 16 residues. The CDR3 coding sequence is TGTGCCAGCAGTTACACCGGGGAGGGCCAATTTGAAAAACTGTTTTTT. Its protein is CASSYTGEGQFEKLFF.

This clone has a single count. The CDR3 is CASSRSTDLGTQYF. CDR3 DNA sequence: TGTGCCAGCAGTCGGTCGACTGACCTGGGGACCCAGTACTTC. The gene calls are TRBV28 and TRBJ2-5, with D unresolved. Germline V gene data show CDR1 as MDHEN and CDR2 as SYDVKM. Trimming removed 5 bases at V and 7 bases at J, with 17 bases between. The CDR3 totals 14 residues.

The rearrangement joins TRBV4-3 to TRBJ2-7; TRBD1 or TRBD2 may be the D gene (5 bases each). The V end lost 1 base, the J end lost 5 bases, and 15 bases lay between the germline ends. This CDR3 comprises 15 residues. Germline lookup yields CDR1 LGHNA and CDR2 YSLEER. CDR3 sequence: CASSQAAGAGDEQYF. In DNA form, the CDR3 reads TGCGCCAGCAGCCAAGCAGCCGGGGCAGGAGACGAGCAGTACTTC.

This chain links TRBV5-1 with TRBJ1-5; D is perhaps TRBD1 (5 bases). V was trimmed by 7 bases and J by 4 bases, leaving 21 bases between them. The CDR3 is made up of 16 amino acids. CDR1 SGHRS and CDR2 YFSETQ come from the germline V gene. The CDR3 region is CASSSLGTEINQPQHF. The DNA of the CDR3 is TGCGCCAGCTCGTCTTTGGGGACCGAGATTAATCAGCCCCAGCATTTT.

The chain uses TRBV28 and TRBJ2-1; the match to TRBD2 covers 14 bases. In germline, CDR1 is MDHEN, CDR2 SYDVKM. After removal of 3 bases from V and 1 base from J, the junction contained 11 bases not matched to a gene. CDR3 length equals 20 residues. The CDR3 nucleotides are TGTGCCAGCAGTTTCCCGACCGGACTAGCGGGAGGACGGTCCTACAATGAGCAGTTCTTC. Translated, it gives CASSFPTGLAGGRSYNEQFF.

V usage is TRBV19 and J usage is TRBJ2-5; D perhaps matches TRBD2 (6 bases). This CDR3 spans 15 amino acids. Germline-derived CDR1 and CDR2 are LNHDA and SQIVND (reference sequence). V was clipped by 6 bases and J by 4 bases, with 18 bases between them. The CDR3 coding sequence is TGTGCCAGTAGGAAAGTTGAAGCGGGTGGAGAGACCCAGTACTTC. Its protein is CASRKVEAGGETQYF. Together with reference TRBV19 and TRBJ2-5, the CDR3 gives the full variable domain: DGGITQSPKYLFRKEGQNVTLSCEQNLNHDAMYWYRQDPGQGLRLIYYSQIVNDFQKGDIAEGYSVSREKKESFPLTVTSAQKNPTAFYLCASRKVEAGGETQYFGPGTRLLVL.

This clone has a single count. The V call is TRBV6-1, the J call TRBJ1-2, with a tentative D call TRBD1 (6 bases). V was cut by 5 bases and J by 4 bases, with 14 bases left in between. Germline-derived CDR1 and CDR2 are MNHNS and SASEGT. The CDR3 has 14 amino acids. For the CDR3, the DNA is TGTGCCAGCAGTACGAACGGACAGACCTATGGCTACACCTTC. Its translation is CASSTNGQTYGYTF.

The rearrangement links TRBV29-1 to TRBJ2-1, with 11 bases identical to TRBD1. Losses at the gene ends were 6 bases for V and 0 bases for J; bases not matched to a gene: 7. CDR3 size: 16 residues. The V gene's germline CDR1 is SQVTM and CDR2 ANQGSEA. CDR3 sequence reads: CSVEPGTGGSYNEQFF. The CDR3 DNA reads TGCAGCGTCGAACCGGGGACAGGGGGCTCCTACAATGAGCAGTTCTTC.

This clone was detected once. V usage is TRBV18 and J usage is TRBJ2-5; no definite D call. The CDR3 covers 13 residues. The V end was cut by 3 bases, the J end by 1 base, with 6 bases between. Germline CDR1 KGHSH, CDR2 LQKENI. CDR3 sequence (DNA): TGTGCCAGCTCACCCAATCTCCAAGAGACCCAGTACTTC. This translates into CASSPNLQETQYF.

The chain couples TRBV19 to TRBJ1-1; tentative D call: TRBD1 (6 bases). Trimming took off 5 bases at V and 4 bases at J, with 17 bases between the two ends. Germline V gene data show CDR1 as LNHDA and CDR2 as SQIVND (reference sequence). The CDR3 is made up of 15 amino acids. CDR3 coding DNA: TGTGCCAGTAGTCCGCAGGGGAGTGTGGGCACTGAAGCTTTCTTT. This translates into CASSPQGSVGTEAFF. The full variable domain, completed using reference TRBV19 and TRBJ1-1, is DGGITQSPKYLFRKEGQNVTLSCEQNLNHDAMYWYRQDPGQGLRLIYYSQIVNDFQKGDIAEGYSVSREKKESFPLTVTSAQKNPTAFYLCASSPQGSVGTEAFFGQGTRLTVV.

Turning to this clone: The same CDR3 is also encoded by other DNA sequences in this sample. The chain combines TRBV6-5 with TRBJ1-2; D gene ambiguous. Trimming cost V 2 bases and J 7 bases, with 11 bases left between them. Germline loops: CDR1 MNHEY, CDR2 SVGAGI. The CDR3 runs to 13 residues. In DNA, the CDR3 is TGTGCCAGCAGTTACGGTGGAGCGGTTGGCTACACCTTC. It codes for CASSYGGAVGYTF.

Comment on this clone: The same CDR3 also results from other DNA sequences found in this sample. The chain combines TRBV5-1 with TRBJ2-5; 16 positions match TRBD2. Germline V gene lookup returns CDR1 SGHRS and CDR2 YFSETQ. V lost 3 bases to trimming and J lost 5 bases; unmatched junction nucleotides: 1. The CDR3 extends over 15 amino acids. The CDR3 DNA is TGCGCCAGCAGCTGGGGACTAGCGGGAGGGGAGACCCAGTACTTC. It specifies CASSWGLAGGETQYF.